The clone carrying this T cell receptor (beta chain) turned up a few times. Its antigen is unknown. The data belong to a study of T cell repertoires in cytomegalovirus infection. About the research overall: Recently identified HLA-C-restricted and well-studied HLA-B-restricted CMV epitopes were used. Notes on the study in general: In two of eight donors, the top clonotype was HLA-C-restricted CMV-specific.

A single record per CDR3 protein comes from TCRdb applying MiXCR to the reads. Altogether approximately 990,000 distinct CDR3 sequences are present, roughly a third being singletons, with the ten largest covering roughly 12%. The source is a human donor in good health (CMV status not recorded). Some clones in this sample may be carry-over from other donors' samples. The sequenced sample was cultured CD8+ T cells from PBMCs, obtained from culture after CMV antigen stimulation.

CDR3 coding DNA: TGTGCCAGCAGCGTAGCCGTACAGGGGGAAAAGGCTTTCTTT. This sequence encodes CASSVAVQGEKAFF. This chain connects TRBV9 to TRBJ1-1; TRBD1 aligns across 8 bases. Germline-derived CDR1 and CDR2 are SGDLS and YYNGEE. The CDR3 contains 14 residues. Trimming removed 0 bases from V and 11 bases from J; junction bases left unmatched: 9.